What follows are 22 T cell receptor beta chains derived from one specimen sequenced in a study of OX40 agonist ivuxolimab in advanced cancers. Method: immunoSEQ multiplex PCR; TCRdb's copy keeps in-frame clones and lacks some. The sample lists more than 40,000 clones; less than 90% were seen once. Sequenced here: CD4+ or CD8+ T cells sorted from blood, sampled in a trial of the OX40 agonist ivuxolimab. The source of these receptors is an adult with an advanced solid tumor such as melanoma, head and neck, liver or kidney cancer.

In nucleotides, the CDR3 is TGTGCCAGTAGGGGCCTTACCGGGACAGGGGGAATAGCCGCTAACTATGGCTACACCTTC. As protein: CASRGLTGTGGIAANYGYTF. The rearrangement links TRBV19 to TRBJ1-2, with TRBD1 identical over 11 bases. Germline trimming cut 6 bases from V and 0 bases from J; bases unmatched to any gene: 18. The CDR3 runs 20 residues. CDR1 is LNHDA and CDR2 is SQIVND in the germline V gene (reference sequence).

The V and J genes are TRBV5-1 and TRBJ2-3; D perhaps matches TRBD1 (5 bases). This CDR3 is built from 15 residues. Looked up from germline, CDR1 is SGHRS and CDR2 is YFSETQ. V was clipped by 0 bases and J by 6 bases, with 14 bases between them. As DNA, the CDR3 is TGCGCCAGCAGCTTGGGGGGCAGGGTGGTCGATACGCAGTATTTT. This codes for CASSLGGRVVDTQYF.

This clone appeared a single time. V and J are TRBV27 and TRBJ2-2; a weak D match, TRBD2 (5 bases). With 6 bases removed from V and 7 bases from J, the gap between germline ends came to 18 bases. There are 15 residues in the CDR3. Germline-derived CDR1 and CDR2 are MNHEY and SMNVEV (reference sequence). The CDR3 here is CASSPDQEAIGELFF. CDR3 coding DNA: TGTGCCAGCAGCCCAGACCAGGAGGCTATCGGGGAGCTGTTTTTT.

The genes are TRBV6-6 and TRBJ2-1, with TRBD1 matching over 7 bases. V dropped 4 bases and J dropped 7; count of bases not matched to a gene: 10. The length of the CDR3 is 15 residues. In germline, CDR1 is MNHNY, CDR2 SVGAGI (reference sequence). The CDR3 bases are TGTGCCAGCAGTTTTACGACAGGGTCAAGGAATGAGCAGTTCTTC. Amino acid sequence: CASSFTTGSRNEQFF.

The V and J genes are TRBV7-9 and TRBJ2-7; weak D call: TRBD2 (6 bases). V dropped 6 bases and J dropped 2 bases, with 20 bases sitting between them. This CDR3 has 16 amino acids. Germline V gene lookup returns CDR1 SEHNR and CDR2 FQNEAQ (reference sequence). The CDR3 nucleotides read TGTGCCAGCAGTTCAATCGCAGGGACTCACGCCTACGAGCAGTACTTC. It is translated as CASSSIAGTHAYEQYF.

The chain uses TRBV4-1 and TRBJ1-2, with unresolved D. Trimming pared 4 bases from V and 1 base from J, leaving 7 bases between. The CDR3 has 13 residues. Looked up from germline, CDR1 is MGHRA and CDR2 is YSYEKL. DNA for the CDR3: TGCGCCAGCAGCCTTTACAGTAACTATGGCTACACCTTC. It yields the protein CASSLYSNYGYTF.

The DNA for the CDR3 is TGCAGCGTTATTCAGCCTCACTCTGGAAACACCATATATTTT. Translating it yields CSVIQPHSGNTIYF. V usage is TRBV29-1 and J usage is TRBJ1-3, with unresolved D. This CDR3 is 14 amino acids long. The V and J ends lost 5 bases and 0 bases respectively, with 11 bases between them. Germline V gene lookup returns CDR1 SQVTM and CDR2 ANQGSEA.

The table lists this clone with a count of one. The chain has TRBV30 and TRBJ2-1; 9 bases fit TRBD1. The germline V gene has CDR1 GTSNPN and CDR2 SVGIG (reference sequence). The CDR3 is 12 amino acids. After removal of 7 bases from V and 8 bases from J, the junction contained 6 bases not matched to a gene. CDR3 residues: CAFSQGAYEQFF. The DNA of the CDR3 is TGTGCCTTCTCACAGGGGGCGTATGAGCAGTTCTTC.

This chain uses TRBV19 with TRBJ1-5; a weak D match, TRBD1 (5 bases). V was trimmed by 9 bases and J by 6 bases, leaving 18 bases between them. This CDR3 spans 14 amino acids. The germline CDR1 and CDR2 sequences are LNHDA and SQIVND (reference sequence). The CDR3 region has the DNA TGTGCCAGCAGCTTGGCCGGGGACGGTCAGCCCCAGCATTTT. It is translated as CASSLAGDGQPQHF.

This chain uses TRBV11-2 with TRBJ2-5; TRBD2 might be the D (6 bases). Trimming shortened V by 5 bases and J by 5 bases, and 18 bases separated the two germline ends. Germline-derived CDR1 and CDR2 are SGHAT and FQNNGV. The length of the CDR3 is 15 residues. This chain's CDR3 is CASSAGTQRGETQYF. In DNA form, the CDR3 reads TGTGCCAGCAGCGCCGGGACTCAAAGAGGGGAGACCCAGTACTTC.

This sequence joins TRBV4-3 and TRBJ1-5; D gene uncertain. This CDR3 is built from 15 residues. Per germline, CDR1 LGHNA and CDR2 YSLEER. Deletions cut 4 bases from V and 2 bases from J, with 12 bases between. For the CDR3, the DNA is TGCGCCAGCAGCCCAGAGACTTATGGCAATCAGCCCCAGCATTTT. This encodes CASSPETYGNQPQHF.

This chain connects TRBV6-5 to TRBJ2-5; tentative D call: TRBD1 (5 bases). The DNA end favors TRBJ2-7, so the J call may be wrong. Germline lookup yields CDR1 MNHEY and CDR2 SVGAGI. The length of the CDR3 is 16 residues. The CDR3 nucleotides read TGTGCCAGCAGTTACTCTTCGTCGACAGAGTACTACGAGCAGTACTTC. It is translated as CASSYSSSTEYYEQYF.

The V and J genes are TRBV28 and TRBJ2-7, with 11 bases identical to TRBD2. The CDR3 is made up of 16 amino acids. Per the germline V gene, CDR1 is MDHEN and CDR2 is SYDVKM. Trimming took 4 bases from V and 3 from J; bases not matched to a gene: 8. CDR3 residues: CASSSLGTSGSYEQYF. CDR3 in DNA: TGTGCCAGCAGTTCCTTAGGGACTAGCGGAAGCTACGAGCAGTACTTC.

The rearrangement uses TRBV28 and TRBJ2-2; 7 bases agree with TRBD1. Germline CDR1 MDHEN, CDR2 SYDVKM. The CDR3 is 14 amino acids. Losses at the gene ends were 5 bases for V and 8 bases for J; bases not matched to a gene: 8. CDR3 region: CASSHQGVPGELFF. The DNA of the CDR3 is TGTGCCAGCAGTCACCAGGGGGTTCCGGGGGAGCTGTTTTTT.

The rearrangement uses TRBV9 and TRBJ2-5; no definite D call. The CDR3 runs to 14 residues. V lost 3 bases and J 4 bases, leaving 13 bases between the germline ends. Germline V lookup: CDR1 SGDLS, CDR2 YYNGEE. CDR3 in amino acids: CASSAAGRPETQYF. The CDR3 coding sequence is TGTGCCAGCAGCGCAGCCGGCCGCCCAGAGACCCAGTACTTC.

J is TRBJ1-3 and V is TRBV7-8; maybe TRBD1 (5 bases). Germline V gives CDR1 SGHVS, CDR2 FQNEAQ. The V end lost 1 base, the J end lost 2 bases, and 12 bases lay between the germline ends. This CDR3 has 16 residues. CDR3 protein: CASSLGYGGTGNTIYF. Here the CDR3 DNA reads TGTGCCAGCAGCTTAGGTTATGGGGGTACTGGAAACACCATATATTTT. Using reference TRBV7-8 and TRBJ1-3 for the parts outside the CDR3, the full variable domain is GAGVSQSPRYKVAKRGQDVALRCDPISGHVSLFWYQQALGQGPEFLTYFQNEAQLDKSGLPSDRFFAERPEGSVSTLKIQRTQQEDSAVYLCASSLGYGGTGNTIYFGEGSWLTVV.

This clone has only a few counts. This chain uses TRBV14 with TRBJ1-2, with a possible D match to TRBD1 (6 bases). This CDR3 contains 16 residues. Germline assignment: CDR1 SGHDN and CDR2 FVKESK. Trimming left V 3 bases short and J 4 bases short, with 18 bases between. CDR3 DNA sequence: TGTGCCAGCAGCCAGGGATCGACAGGTTGGCCCTATGGCTACACCTTC. Its translation: CASSQGSTGWPYGYTF. Full variable domain (outside the CDR3, taken from reference TRBV14 and TRBJ1-2): EAGVTQFPSHSVIEKGQTVTLRCDPISGHDNLYWYRRVMGKEIKFLLHFVKESKQDESGMPNNRFLAERTGGTYSTLKVQPAELEDSGVYFCASSQGSTGWPYGYTFGSGTRLTVV.

The genes are TRBV7-3 and TRBJ1-1; weak D call: TRBD1 (5 bases). The CDR3 runs 16 residues. CDR1 and CDR2 (germline): SGHTA, FQGTGA. The V end lost 5 bases, the J end lost 1 base, and 17 bases lay between the germline ends. For the CDR3, the DNA is TGTGCCAGCAGCCCTAGGGTAGGGGAGGAGAACACTGAAGCTTTCTTT. Its translation: CASSPRVGEENTEAFF. The full variable domain, completed using reference TRBV7-3 and TRBJ1-1, is GAGVSQTPSNKVTEKGKYVELRCDPISGHTALYWYRQSLGQGPEFLIYFQGTGAADDSGLPNDRFFAVRPEGSVSTLKIQRTERGDSAVYLCASSPRVGEENTEAFFGQGTRLTVV.

The rearrangement joins TRBV6-5 to TRBJ1-4; 8 bases line up with TRBD1. Trimming took 6 bases from V and 8 from J; bases not matched to a gene: 8. Germline V gene data show CDR1 as MNHEY and CDR2 as SVGAGI. The length of the CDR3 is 14 residues. CDR3 loop: CASRSGQAEEKLFF. CDR3 coding DNA: TGTGCCAGCAGATCGGGACAGGCGGAGGAAAAACTGTTTTTT.

This chain connects TRBV6-5 to TRBJ2-7; 9 bases are a match to TRBD1. CDR1 MNHEY and CDR2 SVGAGI come from the germline V gene. There are 14 residues in the CDR3. V dropped 6 bases and J dropped 3; count of bases not matched to a gene: 6. The CDR3 is CASRRTGEVYEQYF. The CDR3 DNA reads as TGTGCCAGCAGAAGGACAGGGGAGGTCTACGAGCAGTACTTC.

The chain has TRBV11-2 and TRBJ2-7, with unresolved D. V dropped 1 base and J dropped 2 bases, with 12 bases sitting between them. The CDR3 extends over 15 amino acids. Germline CDR1 reads SGHAT; CDR2 reads FQNNGV. CDR3 nucleotides: TGTGCCAGCAGCTTAGGTCCCGGCACAGCCTACGAGCAGTACTTC. Encoded protein: CASSLGPGTAYEQYF.

V is TRBV9 and J is TRBJ2-3; 10 positions agree with TRBD2. The germline V gene encodes CDR1 SGDLS and CDR2 YYNGEE. CDR3 size: 16 residues. The junction had 3 bases not matched to a gene; V was cut back by 0 bases and J by 2 bases. The CDR3 sequence: CASSVASGGDTDTQYF. Here the CDR3 DNA reads TGTGCCAGCAGCGTAGCTAGCGGGGGTGACACAGATACGCAGTATTTT.